This note documents a single T cell receptor beta chain sequence. The data were taken from a study of blood T cell repertoires in COVID-19. Overall study context: Sites across the United States, Italy and Spain contributed samples from acute and convalescent COVID-19. Sample material is recorded as cDNA or gDNA derived from T cells, B-cell-depleted T cells, or PBMCs.

With 4 bases clipped from V and 4 bases from J, the junction kept 12 bases outside the gene matches. The CDR3 extends over 16 amino acids. CDR1 is LNHDA, CDR2 SQIVND, per germline (reference sequence). Repertoires were generated with immunoSEQ multiplex PCR, while TCRdb's copy carries only in-frame clones and drops some. The sample includes about 440,000 clones, around 88% of them seen just once. Enrollment of patients from Seattle took place during active infection, with longitudinal follow-up. Sequencing input: peripheral blood. The chain has TRBV19 and TRBJ1-2; 7 bases fit TRBD1. The origin of this receptor is a woman aged 50 to 60 with COVID-19, enrolled during active disease. The CDR3 nucleotides read TGTGCCAGTAGTACCTGGGGCGACAGGGAGCCCTATGGCTACACCTTC. It encodes CASSTWGDREPYGYTF.